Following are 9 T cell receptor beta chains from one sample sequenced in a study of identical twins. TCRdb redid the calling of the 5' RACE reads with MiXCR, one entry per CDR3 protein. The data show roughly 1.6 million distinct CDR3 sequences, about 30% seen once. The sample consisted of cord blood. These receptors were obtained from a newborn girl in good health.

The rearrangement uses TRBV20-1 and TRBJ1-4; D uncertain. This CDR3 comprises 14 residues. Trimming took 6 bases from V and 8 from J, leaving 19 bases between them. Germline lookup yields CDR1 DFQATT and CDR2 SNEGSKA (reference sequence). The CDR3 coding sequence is TGCAGTGCGAGAAGGACTGGGTATGGCGAAAAACTGTTTTTT. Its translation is CSARRTGYGEKLFF.

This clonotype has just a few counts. Written as DNA, the CDR3 is TGCAGTGCTAGAGTCTACTTAGCGCCCTACGAGCAGTACTTC. It translates to CSARVYLAPYEQYF. V and J are TRBV20-1 and TRBJ2-7, with D possibly TRBD2 on 5 matching bases. The V end was cut by 1 base, the J end by 2 bases, with 12 bases between. CDR3 size: 14 residues. Germline CDR1 and CDR2: DFQATT and SNEGSKA (reference sequence).

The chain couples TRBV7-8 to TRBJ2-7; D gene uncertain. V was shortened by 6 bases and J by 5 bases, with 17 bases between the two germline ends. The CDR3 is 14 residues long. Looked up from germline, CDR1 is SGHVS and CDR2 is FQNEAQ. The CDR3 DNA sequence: TGTGCCAGCAGTTCATCCCCTGGTGGGCACGAGCAGTACTTC. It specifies CASSSSPGGHEQYF.

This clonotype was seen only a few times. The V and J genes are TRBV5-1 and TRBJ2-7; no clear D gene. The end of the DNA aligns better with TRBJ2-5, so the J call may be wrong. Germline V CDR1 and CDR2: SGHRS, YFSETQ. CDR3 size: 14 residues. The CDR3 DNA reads TGCGCCAGCAGCTTGTATGTGTCGCGTGAGACCCAGTACTTC. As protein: CASSLYVSRETQYF.

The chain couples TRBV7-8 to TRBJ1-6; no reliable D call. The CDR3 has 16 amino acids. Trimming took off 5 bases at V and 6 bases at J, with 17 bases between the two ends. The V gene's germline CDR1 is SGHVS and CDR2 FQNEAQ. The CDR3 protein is CASSRLVGIGNSPLHF. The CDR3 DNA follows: TGTGCCAGCAGCAGACTCGTGGGGATCGGTAATTCACCCCTCCACTTT.

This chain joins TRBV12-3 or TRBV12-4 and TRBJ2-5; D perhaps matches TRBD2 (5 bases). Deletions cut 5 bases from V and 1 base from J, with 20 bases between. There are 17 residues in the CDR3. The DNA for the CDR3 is TGTGCCAGCAGTCCCCCGGGTCCCTCGCGGGTCCAAGAGACCCAGTACTTC. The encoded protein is CASSPPGPSRVQETQYF.

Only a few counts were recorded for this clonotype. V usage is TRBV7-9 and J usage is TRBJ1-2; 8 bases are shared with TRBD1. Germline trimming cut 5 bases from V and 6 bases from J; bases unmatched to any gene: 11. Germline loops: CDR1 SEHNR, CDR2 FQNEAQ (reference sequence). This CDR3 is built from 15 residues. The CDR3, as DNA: TGTGCCAGCAGCGCCGGAAGGACAGGGTCGGATGGCTACACCTTC. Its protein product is CASSAGRTGSDGYTF. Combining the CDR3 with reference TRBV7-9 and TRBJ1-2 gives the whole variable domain DTGVSQNPRHKITKRGQNVTFRCDPISEHNRLYWYRQTLGQGPEFLTYFQNEAQLEKSRLLSDRFSAERPKGSFSTLEIQRTEQGDSAMYLCASSAGRTGSDGYTFGSGTRLTVV.

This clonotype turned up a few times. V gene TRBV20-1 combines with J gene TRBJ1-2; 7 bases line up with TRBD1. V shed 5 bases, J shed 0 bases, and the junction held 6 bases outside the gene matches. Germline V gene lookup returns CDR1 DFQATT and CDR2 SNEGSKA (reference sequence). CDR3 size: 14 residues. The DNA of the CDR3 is TGCAGTGCTGACCGGGGACAGTCTAACTATGGCTACACCTTC. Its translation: CSADRGQSNYGYTF.

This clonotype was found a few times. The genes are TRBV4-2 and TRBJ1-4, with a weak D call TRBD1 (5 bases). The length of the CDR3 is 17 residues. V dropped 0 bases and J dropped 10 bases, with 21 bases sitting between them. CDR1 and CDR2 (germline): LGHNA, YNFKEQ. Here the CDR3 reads CASSQDPGENSFGKLFF. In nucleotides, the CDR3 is TGTGCCAGCAGCCAAGATCCGGGGGAGAACAGCTTTGGAAAACTGTTTTTT.